The rows below give T cell receptor beta chains drawn from one sample of a study of T cell responses to AZD1222 COVID-19 vaccine. Clones were read by immunoSEQ multiplex PCR, and TCRdb kept only the in-frame ones, dropping some. The profile shows about 160,000 clones, 85% to 95% of them singletons. Sequenced material: peripheral blood, taken 28 days after the second AZD1222 dose. Receptors were obtained from an adult who received the AZD1222 COVID-19 vaccine. The CDR3 runs from the conserved cysteine through the conserved F or W. The D gene is left open where the match is weak. The size field is filled for only some rows; it gives once, few, many or a size class.

. | TRBJ2-7 | . | TRBV28 | TGTGCCAGCAGTTCTTTTTCCCTCAGCGGGCGTACCTACGAGCAGTACTTC | CASSSFSLSGRTYEQYF
. | TRBJ2-7 | TRBD2 | TRBV4-1 | TGCGCCAGCAGCGCGGGAGTATTGTCCTACGAGCAGTACTTC | CASSAGVLSYEQYF
. | TRBJ2-7 | . | TRBV28 | TGTGCCAGCAGTTCCCCTCCACACGAGCAGTACTTC | CASSSPPHEQYF
. | TRBJ2-3 | . | TRBV7-8 | TGTGCCAGCAGCTACGGGGGAGTCGGAGATACGCAGTATTTT | CASSYGGVGDTQYF
. | TRBJ2-3 | TRBD2 | TRBV5-1 | TGCGCCAGCAGCCTGTGGGGAGGGGTTGCAGATACGCAGTATTTT | CASSLWGGVADTQYF
. | TRBJ2-1 | TRBD2 | TRBV7-8 | TGTGCCAGCAGCATAAGCCCCGGGAGGGCCGTCAATGAGCAGTTCTTC | CASSISPGRAVNEQFF
. | TRBJ2-7 | . | TRBV12-3/TRBV12-4 | TGTGCCAGCAGTTTATTCAGCGAGCAGTACTTC | CASSLFSEQYF
. | TRBJ1-1 | . | TRBV6-2/TRBV6-3 | TGTGCCAGCAGTTACTCGAGCACTGAAGCTTTCTTT | CASSYSSTEAFF
. | TRBJ2-1 | . | TRBV29-1 | TGCAGCGGGCAACCAACGGGTTACAATGAGCAGTTCTTC | CSGQPTGYNEQFF
. | TRBJ1-2 | TRBD1 | TRBV30 | TGTGCCTCGGAGACAGGGAGTGGATACACCTTC | CASETGSGYTF
. | TRBJ2-5 | . | TRBV19 | TGTGCCAGTAGTAGGAGTAGCGGAGGGGGGGAGACCCAGTACTTC | CASSRSSGGGETQYF
once | TRBJ2-7 | . | TRBV2 | TGTGCCAGCAGTGAAGGACAGTACCTTTCCTACGAGCAGTACTTC | CASSEGQYLSYEQYF
. | TRBJ2-1 | TRBD2 | TRBV27 | TGTGCCAGCAGTCTGCCGGGACTAGCGGGAGGGCCCGATGAGCAGTTCTTC | CASSLPGLAGGPDEQFF
. | TRBJ1-1 | . | TRBV11-2 | TGTGCCAGCAGTCAACACCGGAACACTGAAGCTTTCTTT | CASSQHRNTEAFF
. | TRBJ2-7 | . | TRBV6-5 | TGTGCCAGCAGACCACAGGGCAGGGGCGACGAGCAGTACTTC | CASRPQGRGDEQYF
. | TRBJ2-7 | TRBD2 | TRBV10-3 | TGTGCCAGTACATTGTCGACTAGCGGGGACTACGAGCAGTACTTC | CASTLSTSGDYEQYF
once | TRBJ1-1 | . | TRBV10-3 | TGTGCCATCAGTGAGTCAACAGGAGAGAACACTGAAGCTTTCTTT | CAISESTGENTEAFF
. | TRBJ2-3 | . | TRBV6-4 | TGTGCCAGCAGTGACTCGAAGGGGGCAGATACGCAGTATTTT | CASSDSKGADTQYF
. | TRBJ1-2 | TRBD1 | TRBV28 | TGTGCCAGCAGTTCGACAGGGATGGTGGGGTATGGCTACACCTTC | CASSSTGMVGYGYTF
. | TRBJ1-1 | . | TRBV2 | TGTGCCAGCTCCAAAGGGTATGTAGCTTTCTTT | CASSKGYVAFF
. | TRBJ2-7 | . | TRBV20-1 | TGCAGTGCTAGTCAGGGTGGCGGCTACGAGCAGTACTTC | CSASQGGGYEQYF
. | TRBJ1-1 | . | TRBV14 | TGTGCCAGCAGCCCCGGCGGTCTGAACACTGAAGCTTTCTTT | CASSPGGLNTEAFF
. | TRBJ1-2 | . | TRBV19 | TGTGCCAGTAGTGCAGAACCTGCGGGAGCCCCCTTCTACACCTTC | CASSAEPAGAPFYTF
. | TRBJ2-3 | . | TRBV5-1 | TGCGCCAGCAGCCCTAGCACAGATACGCAGTATTTT | CASSPSTDTQYF
. | TRBJ1-2 | . | TRBV4-3 | TGCGCCAGCAGCCAAGACGACAGTCGCTATGGCTACACCTTC | CASSQDDSRYGYTF
. | TRBJ1-4 | TRBD1 | TRBV19 | TGTGCCAGTAAGGACAGGGGGGCAACTAATGAAAAACTGTTTTTT | CASKDRGATNEKLFF
once | TRBJ1-1 | TRBD1 | TRBV27 | TGTGCCAGCAGTGGGACAGGGGGCAGGGGGACTGAAGCTTTCTTT | CASSGTGGRGTEAFF
once | TRBJ1-4 | . | TRBV30 | TGTGCCTGGGGTTGGGACTATGGGACTAATGAAAAACTGTTTTTT | CAWGWDYGTNEKLFF
. | TRBJ2-1 | TRBD2 | TRBV9 | TGTGCCAGCAGCTTGGGACTAGCGGGAAACAATGAGCAGTTCTTC | CASSLGLAGNNEQFF
once | TRBJ2-5 | TRBD1 | TRBV20-1 | TGCAGTGCTAGTAGAGGACAGGGGGCGTTCCAAGAGACCCAGTACTTC | CSASRGQGAFQETQYF
. | TRBJ1-4 | TRBD1 | TRBV3-1/TRBV3-2 | TGTGCCAGCAGCCAAGAAGACAGGGGGCTGAGAAAACTGTTTTTT | CASSQEDRGLRKLFF
. | TRBJ2-1 | . | TRBV4-2 | TGTGCCAGCAGCCAAGGGCAAGTGCGGCAGTTCTTC | CASSQGQVRQFF
. | TRBJ2-5 | TRBD2 | TRBV4-1 | TGCGCCAGCAGCCCCTTTCCCCCGACTAGCCTAATGTACTTC | CASSPFPPTSLMYF
. | TRBJ2-7 | . | TRBV28 | TGTGCCAGCAGTTTCCCGGGACTTAGCTACGAGCAGTACTTC | CASSFPGLSYEQYF
. | TRBJ1-6 | TRBD1 | TRBV27 | TGTGCCAGCAGCCGGTCACCGGGACAGGGTGGATCACCCCTCCACTTT | CASSRSPGQGGSPLHF
once | TRBJ1-2 | TRBD1 | TRBV28 | TGTGCCAGCAGAACCCCAGGGGGCGCAAGGAATGGCTACACCTTC | CASRTPGGARNGYTF
. | TRBJ1-1 | . | TRBV7-9 | TGTGCCAGCAGCTTGGAGGGACGGAGTCGAGCTTTCTTT | CASSLEGRSRAFF